The entry below gives a single T cell receptor (beta chain) sequence along with its context. As yet, its antigen is unknown. Prior to sequencing, the ViraFEST assay stimulated PBMC with viral peptide pools, which expanded the antigen-specific CD4+ T cells. CD4+ T cells were isolated after about eleven days of culture. Vaccinees lacked prior SARS-CoV-2 infection and tested negative for nucleocapsid antibodies. At days 3 and 7, half of the medium was exchanged for IL-2 medium. The data were obtained in a study of vaccination effects on CD4 cells after COVID-19. The overall study: Vaccine administered to participants consisted of two doses of either BNT162b2 or mRNA-1273. Whole-study results and caveats: At late timepoints after vaccination, vaccine- and infection-induced clones shrank markedly. Within healthy vaccinees, only 1 of 255 vaccine-induced clones displayed cross-reactivity with common cold coronaviruses.

V lost 2 bases and J 1 base, leaving 11 bases between the germline ends. The CDR3 totals 15 residues. Germline assignment: CDR1 SGHTA and CDR2 FQGNSA. The repertoire was sequenced with immunoSEQ multiplex PCR; TCRdb's copy has only in-frame clones and lacks some. The sample carries about 71,000 clones, roughly three quarters recorded once. The sequence came from a human donor who received a COVID-19 vaccine. The chain couples TRBV7-2 to TRBJ1-1; no definite D call. This specimen was CD4+ T cells from PBMCs cultured with HCoV-OC43 spike peptides, taken before COVID-19 vaccination. Subset here: HCoV-OC43 spike overlapping peptide pool stimulation. The CDR3 region has the DNA TGTGCCAGCAGCTTATCCCGGAGCAGGAACACTGAAGCTTTCTTT. As protein: CASSLSRSRNTEAFF.